These 21 T cell receptor beta chains originate from one sample sequenced in a study of response to subunit inactivated influenza vaccine. Each CDR3 protein is one row after TCRdb ran MiXCR on the RT-PCR reads. Of 650,000 to 700,000 distinct CDR3 sequences in the sample, less than 20% were seen once. Specimen: PBMCs from blood, collected approximately 12 days after vaccination. Receptors originate from a man aged 50 to 59 who received an inactivated influenza vaccine.

The J gene is TRBJ1-2, the V gene TRBV5-1, with D unclear. The V end was cut by 0 bases, the J end by 4 bases, with 10 bases between. The CDR3 spans 14 residues. In germline, CDR1 is SGHRS, CDR2 YFSETQ. The CDR3 here is CASSLDTASYGYTF. CDR3 DNA: TGCGCCAGCAGCTTGGACACGGCCTCCTATGGCTACACCTTC.

The chain recombines TRBV12-3 or TRBV12-4 with TRBJ2-7; D not certain. V lost 4 bases to trimming and J lost 3 bases, with 7 bases between them. CDR3 size: 12 residues. The chain's CDR3 is CASSSHGYEQYF. Written as DNA, the CDR3 is TGTGCCAGCAGTTCCCATGGCTACGAGCAGTACTTC.

This clonotype was counted a few times. The V and J genes are TRBV6-1 and TRBJ2-2; 7 bases line up with TRBD1. CDR1 is MNHNS and CDR2 is SASEGT in the germline V gene. The CDR3 sequence is 14 residues long. J lost 0 bases, V lost 7 bases, and 2 bases had no gene match. The CDR3, as DNA: TGTGCCAGCAAGGGACAGACGAACACCGGGGAGCTGTTTTTT. As protein: CASKGQTNTGELFF.

The chain combines TRBV30 with TRBJ1-5; D gene unclear. Trimming stripped 2 bases from V and 1 base from J, with 6 bases between. Germline CDR1 GTSNPN, CDR2 SVGIG (reference sequence). The CDR3 loop spans 13 amino acids. CDR3 in DNA: TGTGCCTGGAGTAGTCAAAGCAATCAGCCCCAGCATTTT. Translated, it gives CAWSSQSNQPQHF.

This sequence joins TRBV3-1 and TRBJ1-4; D is unclear. The germline V gene encodes CDR1 LGHDT and CDR2 YNNKEL (reference sequence). Trimming took off 1 base at V and 8 bases at J, with 11 bases between the two ends. The CDR3 sequence is 14 residues long. The CDR3 nucleotides read TGTGCCAGCAGCCAAGCAAGATTGGAAGAAAAACTGTTTTTT. It translates to CASSQARLEEKLFF. Drawing the rest from reference TRBV3-1 and TRBJ1-4, the complete variable domain is DTAVSQTPKYLVTQMGNDKSIKCEQNLGHDTMYWYKQDSKKFLKIMFSYNNKELIINETVPNRFSPKSPDKAHLNLHINSLELGDSAVYFCASSQARLEEKLFFGSGTQLSVL.

This clonotype was picked up a small number of times. V gene TRBV20-1 combines with J gene TRBJ2-3; D is undetermined. This CDR3 has 14 residues. Trimming cost V 6 bases and J 0 bases, with 13 bases left between them. Germline V gene sequence: CDR1 DFQATT, CDR2 SNEGSKA (reference sequence). This chain's CDR3 is CSARVEASTDTQYF. The DNA for the CDR3 is TGCAGTGCCCGGGTAGAGGCTAGCACAGATACGCAGTATTTT.

The V call is TRBV7-2, the J call TRBJ2-7; D is ambiguous. This CDR3 comprises 14 residues. Trimming took off 1 base at V and 2 bases at J, with 9 bases between the two ends. Germline CDR1 is SGHTA and CDR2 is FQGNSA. CDR3 sequence (DNA): TGTGCCAGCAGCTTAGGAACAGTACCCTACGAGCAGTACTTC. Residues: CASSLGTVPYEQYF. The full variable domain, completed using reference TRBV7-2 and TRBJ2-7, is GAGVSQSPSNKVTEKGKDVELRCDPISGHTALYWYRQSLGQGLEFLIYFQGNSAPDKSGLPSDRFSAERTGGSVSTLTIQRTQQEDSAVYLCASSLGTVPYEQYFGPGTRLTVT.

This clonotype was detected a few times. The CDR3 loop is CASRDGLAGLNIQYF. The CDR3 DNA reads as TGTGCCAGCCGCGACGGGCTAGCCGGACTAAACATTCAGTACTTC. The chain joins TRBV11-2 to TRBJ2-4, with a possible D match to TRBD2 (5 bases). The CDR3 contains 15 residues. The germline gives CDR1 SGHAT, CDR2 FQNNGV. V was cut by 8 bases and J by 6 bases, with 20 bases left in between.

The chain links TRBV9 to TRBJ2-1; 7 bases are shared with TRBD2. V was pared by 0 bases and J by 3 bases, with 3 bases of the junction left unmatched. Per the germline V gene, CDR1 is SGDLS and CDR2 is YYNGEE. The CDR3 is 15 residues long. The CDR3 region has the DNA TGTGCCAGCAGCGTAGGCGGGAGTTACTACAATGAGCAGTTCTTC. It yields the protein CASSVGGSYYNEQFF.

This clonotype appeared a few times. The V gene is TRBV6-5, the J gene TRBJ1-2; no firm D call. This CDR3 contains 13 residues. From germline, CDR1 is MNHEY and CDR2 SVGAGI. V was trimmed by 2 bases and J by 4 bases, leaving 8 bases between them. The CDR3 bases are TGTGCCAGCAGTTACGATGGGATCTATGGCTACACCTTC. This sequence encodes CASSYDGIYGYTF.

This clonotype was detected a few times. This rearrangement joins TRBV24-1 to TRBJ2-3; D is uncertain. Germline-derived CDR1 and CDR2 are KGHDR and SFDVKD. Trimming stripped 6 bases from V and 0 bases from J, with 6 bases between. CDR3 length: 13 residues. The CDR3 loop reads CATSSPSTDTQYF. The CDR3 region has the DNA TGTGCCACCAGTTCCCCGAGCACAGATACGCAGTATTTT.

The sample holds many counts of this clonotype. The chain joins TRBV5-6 to TRBJ2-1; 12 nucleotides match TRBD1. Germline CDR1 reads SGHDT; CDR2 reads YYEEEE. CDR3 length: 15 amino acids. With V trimmed by 4 bases and J by 10 bases, 9 bases remained unmatched. CDR3 region: CASSLPGQGAGEQFF. The CDR3 DNA reads TGTGCCAGCAGCCTGCCGGGACAGGGGGCCGGGGAGCAGTTCTTC.

The V call is TRBV27, the J call TRBJ2-2; D is ambiguous. Trimming stripped 3 bases from V and 3 bases from J, with 5 bases between. The CDR3 is made up of 13 amino acids. CDR1 and CDR2 from the germline V gene are MNHEY and SMNVEV (reference sequence). The CDR3 loop is CASSFWHTGELFF. The CDR3, as DNA: TGTGCCAGCAGTTTCTGGCACACCGGGGAGCTGTTTTTT.

This chain connects TRBV6-2 or TRBV6-3 to TRBJ2-5, with D perhaps matching TRBD1 (5 bases). With 7 bases removed from V and 2 bases from J, the gap between germline ends came to 17 bases. The CDR3 runs to 15 residues. Germline values: CDR1 MNHEY, CDR2 SVGEGT. The CDR3, as DNA: TGTGCCAGCAACAATTGGGCGGCAGGGCAAGAGACCCAGTACTTC. Protein: CASNNWAAGQETQYF.

The chain has TRBV20-1 and TRBJ2-1; D is possibly TRBD2 (6 bases). The V gene lost 6 bases and the J gene lost 4 bases, with 19 bases spanning the gap. The length of the CDR3 is 15 residues. Germline CDR1 and CDR2: DFQATT and SNEGSKA (reference sequence). The CDR3 DNA follows: TGCAGTGCCAAAACCGGGGGACTTTCTTACAATGAGCAGTTCTTC. This codes for CSAKTGGLSYNEQFF.

This chain joins TRBV10-3 and TRBJ2-7, with TRBD2 matching 9 bases. The germline gives CDR1 ENHRY, CDR2 SYGVKD. This CDR3 has 14 residues. V trimming: 3 bases; J trimming: 4 bases; junction bases outside the gene matches: 4. CDR3 region: CAISEAGGPYEQYF. The CDR3 bases are TGTGCCATCAGTGAAGCGGGGGGCCCTTACGAGCAGTACTTC.

CDR3 DNA sequence: TGTGCCAGCAGCGACACGCCTGGGCGGGGCTCAATTCAGTACTTC. Protein sequence: CASSDTPGRGSIQYF. The rearrangement links TRBV11-2 to TRBJ2-4, with D possibly TRBD2 on 6 matching bases. Trimming cost V 5 bases and J 10 bases, with 21 bases left between them. The CDR3 length is 15 residues. The germline CDR1 and CDR2 sequences are SGHAT and FQNNGV.

This clonotype has more than one count but fewer than ten. The gene calls are TRBV29-1 and TRBJ2-7; 11 bases align to TRBD2. CDR3 length: 13 residues. Germline-derived CDR1 and CDR2 are SQVTM and ANQGSEA. The V gene end was trimmed by 6 bases and the J gene end by 9 bases; junction bases not matched to a gene: 10. The CDR3 region has the DNA TGCAGCGTGGGGACTAGCGGAAGGGGTCCGCAGTACTTC. Translation: CSVGTSGRGPQYF.

The rearrangement links TRBV7-2 to TRBJ1-1; 9 bases agree with TRBD1. The CDR3 covers 15 residues. J was trimmed by 4 bases and V by 5 bases; bases with no gene match: 8. Germline CDR1 and CDR2: SGHTA and FQGNSA. The chain's CDR3 is CASSAIQGARTEAFF. DNA for the CDR3: TGTGCCAGCAGCGCCATACAGGGGGCGCGCACTGAAGCTTTCTTT.

The chain links TRBV24-1 to TRBJ2-3; the match to TRBD1 covers 11 bases. The V segment lost 0 bases and the J segment 4 bases; nucleotides outside the gene matches: 5. The CDR3 has 17 residues. Germline CDR1 reads KGHDR; CDR2 reads SFDVKD. As DNA, the CDR3 is TGTGCCACCAGTGATTTGATGGGACAGGGGGGTGCAGATACGCAGTATTTT. This codes for CATSDLMGQGGADTQYF.

The chain couples TRBV2 to TRBJ2-1; 12 bases agree with TRBD2. V was pared by 9 bases and J by 7 bases, with 4 bases of the junction left unmatched. CDR1 SNHLY and CDR2 FYNNEI come from the germline V gene. This CDR3 has 13 residues. This chain's CDR3 is CASWTSGENEQFF. CDR3 in DNA: TGTGCCAGTTGGACTAGCGGGGAGAATGAGCAGTTCTTC.